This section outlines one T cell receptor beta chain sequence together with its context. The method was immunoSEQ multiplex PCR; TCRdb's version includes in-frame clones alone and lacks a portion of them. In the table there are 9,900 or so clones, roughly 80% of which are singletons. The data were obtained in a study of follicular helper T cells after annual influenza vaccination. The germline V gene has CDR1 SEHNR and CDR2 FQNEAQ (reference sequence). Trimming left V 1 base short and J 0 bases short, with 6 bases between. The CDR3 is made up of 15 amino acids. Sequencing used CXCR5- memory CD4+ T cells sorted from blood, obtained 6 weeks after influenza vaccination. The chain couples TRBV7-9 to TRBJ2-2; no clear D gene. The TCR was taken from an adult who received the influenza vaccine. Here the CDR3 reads CASSLGSSNTGELFF. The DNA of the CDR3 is TGTGCCAGCAGCTTAGGTAGCTCGAACACCGGGGAGCTGTTTTTT.